The rows below give T cell receptor beta chains drawn from one sample of a study of blood T cell repertoires in COVID-19. The method was immunoSEQ multiplex PCR; TCRdb's version includes in-frame clones alone and lacks a portion of them. The sample contains hundreds of thousands of clones, almost 90% of which appear only once. The sequenced sample was PBMCs or T cells enriched from blood (not recorded which). The receptors stem from a woman under 30 with acute COVID-19. CDR3s include the opening cysteine and the closing phenylalanine or tryptophan. A D gene is named only where the DNA matches it firmly. Clone size is given for some rows only: seen once, a few or many times, or a class if the clone is expanded.

>14|-|-|TRBJ1-1|TRBV2
CASSEAGGNTEAFF
TGTGCCAGCAGTGAAGCGGGGGGGAACACTGAAGCTTTCTTT
>12|TRBD2|-|TRBJ2-5|TRBV24-1
CATSDGGGDQYF
TGTGCCACCAGTGACGGGGGGGGAGACCAGTACTTC
>16|TRBD1|once|TRBJ1-2|TRBV18
CASSPLTGQGLNGYTF
TGTGCCAGCTCACCATTAACGGGACAGGGCTTAAACGGCTACACCTTC
>14|-|-|TRBJ1-4|TRBV18
CASSPTAVREKLFF
TGTGCCAGCTCACCGACAGCCGTAAGGGAAAAACTGTTTTTT
>15|TRBD1|few|TRBJ1-1|TRBV28
CASSQTGGGHTEAFF
TGTGCCAGCAGTCAAACAGGGGGCGGGCACACTGAAGCTTTCTTT
>14|-|-|TRBJ1-1|TRBV2
CASSDKGGDTEAFF
TGTGCCAGCAGTGACAAGGGGGGGGACACTGAAGCTTTCTTT
>14|TRBD1|few|TRBJ1-6|TRBV19
CASSAGTGESPLHF
TGTGCCAGTAGTGCCGGGACAGGGGAATCACCCCTCCACTTT
>15|-|-|TRBJ1-4|TRBV28
CASRPPGPVEEKLFF
TGTGCCAGTCGCCCACCCGGCCCGGTGGAGGAAAAACTGTTTTTT
>15|-|-|TRBJ1-2|TRBV5-1
CASSGTPGGENGYTF
TGCGCCAGCAGCGGCACCCCGGGGGGCGAAAATGGCTACACCTTC
>15|TRBD2|-|TRBJ2-1|TRBV28
CASSLSQAGGGEQFF
TGTGCCAGCAGTTTAAGCCAAGCGGGAGGGGGTGAGCAGTTCTTC
>19|TRBD2|-|TRBJ2-1|TRBV7-3
CASSSGRQSSGSSYNEQFF
TGTGCCAGCAGCAGCGGACGGCAATCTAGCGGAAGCTCCTACAATGAGCAGTTCTTC
>17|TRBD1|once|TRBJ1-5|TRBV28
CASSSGQGARGNQPQHF
TGTGCCAGCAGTTCGGGACAGGGGGCTAGGGGCAATCAGCCCCAGCATTTT
>13|-|once|TRBJ1-5|TRBV19
CASSIFEGQPQHF
TGTGCCAGTAGTATATTCGAGGGCCAGCCCCAGCATTTT
>15|-|-|TRBJ1-4|TRBV7-2
CASSLGGGRHEKLFF
TGTGCCAGCAGCTTAGGTGGGGGGAGGCATGAAAAACTGTTTTTT
>19|TRBD1|-|TRBJ1-5|TRBV27
CASSFRGTVPFLGNQPQHF
TGTGCCAGCAGTTTCCGCGGGACAGTCCCCTTCCTTGGCAATCAGCCCCAGCATTTT
>15|TRBD2|-|TRBJ2-1|TRBV9
CASSVRREGINEQFF
TGTGCCAGCAGCGTAAGGCGGGAGGGCATCAATGAGCAGTTCTTC
>14|-|-|TRBJ1-1|TRBV24-1
CATSDPSLGARAFF
TGTGCCACCAGTGATCCGTCGCTAGGTGCCCGGGCTTTCTTT
>14|TRBD1|-|TRBJ1-1|TRBV28
CASRPTGFYTEAFF
TGTGCCAGCAGGCCGACAGGGTTTTACACTGAAGCTTTCTTT
>14|-|-|TRBJ1-1|TRBV7-9
CASSLDGGFTEAFF
TGTGCCAGCAGCTTAGACGGGGGTTTTACTGAAGCTTTCTTT
>13|TRBD1|-|TRBJ1-1|TRBV10-3
CAIRGQGNTEAFF
TGTGCCATCAGGGGACAGGGAAACACTGAAGCTTTCTTT
>13|-|-|TRBJ1-1|TRBV19
CASSNRVYTEAFF
TGTGCCAGTAGTAACAGGGTCTACACTGAAGCTTTCTTT
>13|TRBD1|-|TRBJ2-3|TRBV27
CASSGRQGDTQYF
TGTGCCAGCAGTGGCCGACAGGGAGATACGCAGTATTTT
>16|TRBD2|few|TRBJ2-7|TRBV5-1
CASSLGPGGRAREQYF
TGCGCCAGCAGCTTGGGCCCTGGCGGGAGGGCGAGGGAGCAGTACTTC
>15|TRBD2|-|TRBJ2-7|TRBV5-1
CASSSGLAGVSEQYF
TGCGCCAGCAGCTCCGGACTAGCGGGAGTATCCGAGCAGTACTTC
>15|-|-|TRBJ1-1|TRBV27
CASSLMANMNTEAFF
TGTGCCAGCAGTTTAATGGCCAACATGAACACTGAAGCTTTCTTT
>15|-|-|TRBJ2-7|TRBV7-2
CASSPIGQAIYEQYF
TGTGCCAGCAGCCCTATTGGGCAGGCCATCTACGAGCAGTACTTC
>12|-|-|TRBJ2-2|TRBV7-3
CASSFPTGELFF
TGTGCCAGCAGCTTTCCGACCGGGGAGCTGTTTTTT
>16|TRBD1|-|TRBJ2-7|TRBV28
CASSSQGTAFSYEQYF
TGTGCCAGCAGCTCGCAAGGGACAGCCTTTTCCTACGAGCAGTACTTC
>16|TRBD2|-|TRBJ2-1|TRBV9
CASSVSSGSSYNEQFF
TGTGCCAGCAGCGTCTCTAGCGGGAGCTCCTACAATGAGCAGTTCTTC
>16|-|-|TRBJ1-1|TRBV18
CASSPPDNGGNTEAFF
TGTGCCAGCTCACCTCCGGACAACGGTGGGAACACTGAAGCTTTCTTT
>13|TRBD1|-|TRBJ1-1|TRBV18
CASSGTGYGEAFF
TGTGCCAGCTCAGGGACAGGGTACGGAGAAGCTTTCTTT
>14|-|once|TRBJ1-2|TRBV19
CASSIVPAEHGYTF
TGTGCCAGTAGTATAGTCCCAGCGGAGCATGGCTACACCTTC
>14|-|once|TRBJ1-2|TRBV4-2
CASSPPGSNYGYTF
TGTGCCAGCAGCCCGCCCGGGAGTAACTATGGCTACACCTTC
>14|TRBD1|-|TRBJ1-3|TRBV28
CASQRGQTGNTIYF
TGTGCCAGCCAAAGGGGGCAGACTGGAAACACCATATATTTT
>13|-|-|TRBJ1-6|TRBV19
CASSIAGGGATHF
TGTGCCAGTAGTATAGCCGGAGGGGGGGCCACTCACTTT
>14|TRBD1|-|TRBJ2-3|TRBV5-6
CASSSTDRKDTQYF
TGTGCCAGCAGCTCCACGGACAGGAAAGATACGCAGTATTTT
>15|TRBD1|-|TRBJ1-5|TRBV6-5
CASSSGTGGTQPQHF
TGTGCCAGCAGTTCCGGGACAGGGGGCACTCAGCCCCAGCATTTT
>15|-|-|TRBJ2-7|TRBV28
CASSRGWGTPYEQYF
TGTGCCAGCAGCCGGGGGTGGGGGACTCCCTACGAGCAGTACTTC
>15|-|few|TRBJ2-5|TRBV6-2/TRBV6-3
CASSYSSEGAETQYF
TGTGCCAGCAGTTACTCGAGTGAAGGGGCGGAGACCCAGTACTTC
>14|-|many|TRBJ1-5|TRBV19
CASTGAGESQPQHF
TGTGCCAGTACAGGGGCAGGGGAAAGTCAGCCCCAGCATTTT
>14|-|-|TRBJ1-4|TRBV29-1
CSVGGKATNEKLFF
TGCAGCGTTGGCGGGAAGGCAACTAATGAAAAACTGTTTTTT
>15|TRBD2|-|TRBJ2-1|TRBV5-1
CASRTSGQVGNEQFF
TGCGCCAGCAGGACTAGCGGGCAAGTGGGTAATGAGCAGTTCTTC
>15|-|once|TRBJ1-1|TRBV5-1
CASSPIGGGDTEAFF
TGCGCCAGCAGCCCTATCGGGGGTGGAGACACTGAAGCTTTCTTT
>15|-|-|TRBJ1-4|TRBV14
CASSPERGSHEKLFF
TGTGCCAGCAGCCCGGAACGCGGCTCGCATGAAAAACTGTTTTTT
>13|-|-|TRBJ1-1|TRBV7-3
CASSAQMNTEAFF
TGTGCCAGCAGCGCACAGATGAACACTGAAGCTTTCTTT
>15|TRBD1|-|TRBJ1-1|TRBV28
CASSVPGQGNTEAFF
TGTGCCAGCAGCGTTCCGGGACAGGGGAACACTGAAGCTTTCTTT
>16|TRBD1|few|TRBJ2-2|TRBV6-5
CASSYRPGTGTGELFF
TGTGCCAGCAGTTACCGTCCCGGGACAGGAACCGGGGAGCTGTTTTTT
>17|TRBD2|-|TRBJ2-1|TRBV7-9
CASITSASGSSYNEQFF
TGTGCCAGCATCACGTCGGCTAGCGGCAGCTCCTACAATGAGCAGTTCTTC
>16|TRBD2|-|TRBJ2-2|TRBV5-5
CASSLRVAGEAGELFF
TGTGCCAGCAGCTTAAGGGTAGCGGGAGAAGCCGGGGAGCTGTTTTTT
>16|-|-|TRBJ2-1|TRBV5-4
CASSLGGLADYNEQFF
TGTGCCAGCAGCTTGGGGGGGCTAGCGGATTACAATGAGCAGTTCTTC
>14|TRBD2|-|TRBJ2-4|TRBV6-5
CASSQTSGSDIQYF
TGTGCCAGCAGTCAGACTAGCGGGAGTGACATTCAGTACTTC
>15|TRBD2|-|TRBJ2-1|TRBV6-4
CASSKGTSGNNEQFF
TGTGCCAGCTCGAAGGGGACTAGCGGGAATAATGAGCAGTTCTTC
>17|TRBD2|-|TRBJ2-7|TRBV19
CASSPPTGGSGSYEQYF
TGTGCCAGTAGTCCCCCCACGGGGGGTAGCGGCTCCTACGAGCAGTACTTC
>17|TRBD1|-|TRBJ2-2|TRBV15
CATSSSPGTGVPGELFF
TGTGCCACCAGCAGTTCCCCCGGGACAGGGGTTCCCGGGGAGCTGTTTTTT
>15|TRBD2|-|TRBJ2-7|TRBV11-2
CASSLEGGSGFEQYF
TGTGCCAGCAGCTTAGAAGGCGGGAGCGGGTTCGAGCAGTACTTC